This T cell receptor beta chain originates from a study of cytomegalovirus exposure and HLA in healthy donors. V was cut by 2 bases and J by 2 bases, with 16 bases left in between. The germline V gene has CDR1 MNHEY and CDR2 SMNVEV (reference sequence). There are 17 residues in the CDR3. On this clone itself: Its antigen is not known.

Study results and limitations: The authors later found HLA-associated TCR beta chains more clonally expanded than equally common others.

Researchers ran the PCR with 60 Vbeta and 13 Jbeta primers. Data came from immunoSEQ multiplex PCR; TCRdb stores just in-frame clones and leaves some out. Of under 200,000 clones listed, roughly 79% are singletons. The receptor was isolated from a man aged 35-49 years in good health and CMV-seronegative. Sequenced sample: PBMCs. V and J are TRBV27 and TRBJ2-1; possibly TRBD1 for D (6 bases). This CDR3 reads CASSLLRDTPTYNEQFF. In nucleotides, the CDR3 is TGTGCCAGCAGTTTACTCCGGGACACACCAACCTACAATGAGCAGTTCTTC.